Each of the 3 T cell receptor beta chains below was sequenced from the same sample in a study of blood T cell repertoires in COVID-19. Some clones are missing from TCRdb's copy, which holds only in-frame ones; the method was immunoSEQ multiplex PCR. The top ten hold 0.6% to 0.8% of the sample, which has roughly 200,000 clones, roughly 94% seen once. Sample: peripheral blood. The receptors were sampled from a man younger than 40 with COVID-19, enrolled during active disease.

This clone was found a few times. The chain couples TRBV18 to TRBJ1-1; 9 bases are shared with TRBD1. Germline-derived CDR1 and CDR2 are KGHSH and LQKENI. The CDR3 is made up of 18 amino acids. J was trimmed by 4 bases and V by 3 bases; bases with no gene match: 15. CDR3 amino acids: CASSPNIGTGLMGTEAFF. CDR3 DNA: TGTGCCAGCTCACCCAACATCGGGACAGGGTTGATGGGCACTGAAGCTTTCTTT. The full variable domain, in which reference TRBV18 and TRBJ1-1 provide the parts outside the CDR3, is NAGVMQNPRHLVRRRGQEARLRCSPMKGHSHVYWYRQLPEEGLKFMVYLQKENIIDESGMPKERFSAEFPKEGPSILRIQQVVRGDSAAYFCASSPNIGTGLMGTEAFFGQGTRLTVV.

The CDR3 reads CAWSRETYEQYF. For the CDR3, the DNA is TGTGCCTGGAGTCGTGAGACCTACGAGCAGTACTTC. The chain is built from TRBV30 and TRBJ2-7; the D is unclear. The length of the CDR3 is 12 residues. Germline lookup yields CDR1 GTSNPN and CDR2 SVGIG (reference sequence). V lost 2 bases and J lost 2, with 7 bases in between.

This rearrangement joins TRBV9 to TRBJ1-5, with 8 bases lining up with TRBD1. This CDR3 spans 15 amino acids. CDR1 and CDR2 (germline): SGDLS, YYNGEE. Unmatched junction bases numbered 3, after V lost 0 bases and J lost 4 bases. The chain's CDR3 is CASSVGQGKNQPQHF. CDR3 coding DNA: TGTGCCAGCAGCGTAGGACAGGGGAAGAATCAGCCCCAGCATTTT.